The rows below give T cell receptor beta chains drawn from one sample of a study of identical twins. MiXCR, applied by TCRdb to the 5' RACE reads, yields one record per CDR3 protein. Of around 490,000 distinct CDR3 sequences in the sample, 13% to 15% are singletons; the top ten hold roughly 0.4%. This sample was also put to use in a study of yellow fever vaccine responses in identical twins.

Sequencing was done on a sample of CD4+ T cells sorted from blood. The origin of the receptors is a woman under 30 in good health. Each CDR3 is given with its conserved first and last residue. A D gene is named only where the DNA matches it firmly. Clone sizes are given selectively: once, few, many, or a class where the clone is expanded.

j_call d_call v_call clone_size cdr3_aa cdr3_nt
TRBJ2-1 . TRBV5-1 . CASQVGSYNEQFF TGCGCCAGCCAGGTGGGGTCCTACAATGAGCAGTTCTTC
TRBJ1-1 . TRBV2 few CASRTRGSTEAFF TGTGCCAGCAGAACCAGAGGGAGTACTGAAGCTTTCTTT
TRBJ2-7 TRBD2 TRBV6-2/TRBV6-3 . CASSYGEGGYEQYF TGTGCCAGCAGTTACGGGGAGGGAGGCTACGAGCAGTACTTC
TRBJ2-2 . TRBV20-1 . CSARDSGVAGELFF TGCAGTGCTAGAGATTCAGGGGTGGCCGGGGAGCTGTTTTTT
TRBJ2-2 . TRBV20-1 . CSAGRGRGTGELFF TGCAGTGCCGGACGGGGCAGGGGAACCGGGGAGCTGTTTTTT
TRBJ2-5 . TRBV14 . CASSALQETQYF TGTGCCAGCAGCGCCCTTCAAGAGACCCAGTACTTC
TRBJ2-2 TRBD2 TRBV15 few CATSKPGLAGITGELFF TGTGCCACCAGCAAACCGGGACTAGCGGGAATCACCGGGGAGCTGTTTTTT
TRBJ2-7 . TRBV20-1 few CSANRDVDEQYF TGCAGTGCTAACAGGGATGTAGACGAGCAGTACTTC
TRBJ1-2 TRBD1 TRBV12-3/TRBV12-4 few CASSLWGQGGYTF TGTGCCAGCAGTTTGTGGGGACAGGGAGGCTACACCTTC
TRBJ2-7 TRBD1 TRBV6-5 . CASSYRTGSSYEQYF TGTGCCAGCAGTTACCGGACAGGGAGCTCCTACGAGCAGTACTTC
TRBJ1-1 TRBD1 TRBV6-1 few CASSPQGASTEAFF TGTGCCAGCAGCCCACAGGGGGCGAGCACTGAAGCTTTCTTT
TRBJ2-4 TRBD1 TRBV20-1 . CSATYLGGPENIQYF TGCAGTGCTACATATTTAGGGGGCCCCGAAAACATTCAGTACTTC
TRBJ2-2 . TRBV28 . CASRRQGKAGELFF TGTGCCAGCAGAAGACAAGGGAAGGCCGGGGAGCTGTTTTTT
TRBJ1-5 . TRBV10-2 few CASNVRIGQPQHF TGCGCCAGCAATGTAAGGATAGGTCAGCCCCAGCATTTT
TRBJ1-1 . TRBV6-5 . CASSYPAEDMNTEAFF TGTGCCAGCAGTTACCCCGCAGAGGATATGAACACTGAAGCTTTCTTT
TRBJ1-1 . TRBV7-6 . CASSLEGWTALNTEAFF TGTGCCAGCAGCTTAGAAGGGTGGACAGCCCTGAACACTGAAGCTTTCTTT
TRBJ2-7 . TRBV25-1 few CASTAGGGEQYF TGTGCCAGCACAGCAGGGGGAGGTGAGCAGTACTTC
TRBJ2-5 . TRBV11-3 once CASSLFPGTRETQYF TGTGCCAGCAGCTTATTTCCGGGAACGAGAGAGACCCAGTACTTC
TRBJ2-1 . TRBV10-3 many CAIMDSGENEQFF TGTGCCATCATGGACAGCGGGGAAAATGAGCAGTTCTTC
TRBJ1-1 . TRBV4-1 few CASSEPQENTEAFF TGCGCCAGCAGCGAACCACAAGAGAACACTGAAGCTTTCTTT
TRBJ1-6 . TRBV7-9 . CASSPRLYNSPLHF TGTGCCAGCAGCCCACGGCTCTATAATTCACCCCTCCACTTT
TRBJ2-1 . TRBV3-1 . CASSIPSVDEQFF TGTGCCAGCAGCATCCCTAGCGTCGATGAGCAGTTCTTC
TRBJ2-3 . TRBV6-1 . CASRRTPGHTNTDTQYF TGTGCCAGCAGAAGAACACCGGGACATACTAACACAGATACGCAGTATTTT
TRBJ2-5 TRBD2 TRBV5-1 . CASSFERPGGAQYF TGCGCCAGCAGCTTCGAGCGCCCCGGGGGGGCCCAGTACTTC
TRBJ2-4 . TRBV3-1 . CASSPPAVKNIQYF TGTGCCAGCAGCCCTCCTGCCGTCAAAAACATTCAGTACTTC
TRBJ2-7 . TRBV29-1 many CSVEGQTYEQYF TGCAGCGTTGAAGGACAGACCTACGAGCAGTACTTC
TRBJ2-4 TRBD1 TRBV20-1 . CSARGDRGENIQYF TGCAGTGCTAGAGGGGACAGGGGGGAGAACATTCAGTACTTC
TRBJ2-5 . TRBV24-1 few CATSVGTPQETQYF TGTGCCACCAGTGTCGGGACACCTCAAGAGACCCAGTACTTC
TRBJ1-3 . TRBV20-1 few CSARGGHHSGNTIYF TGCAGTGCTAGAGGGGGACACCACTCTGGAAACACCATATATTTT
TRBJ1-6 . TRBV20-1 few CSAGLGPEASPLHF TGCAGTGCTGGGCTTGGACCGGAGGCTTCACCCCTCCACTTT
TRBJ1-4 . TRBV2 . CGSSYGRTLPRSNEKLFF TGTGGCAGCAGTTACGGACGGACGTTACCTCGGAGTAATGAAAAACTGTTTTTT
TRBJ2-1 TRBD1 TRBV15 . CATSRDRGDNEQFF TGTGCCACCAGCAGGGACAGGGGAGACAATGAGCAGTTCTTC
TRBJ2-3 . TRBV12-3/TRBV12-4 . CASSFTGGPDTQYF TGTGCCAGCAGTTTCACGGGGGGCCCAGATACGCAGTATTTT
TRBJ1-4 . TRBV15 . CATPGIGANEKLFF TGTGCCACCCCTGGCATTGGGGCTAATGAAAAACTGTTTTTT
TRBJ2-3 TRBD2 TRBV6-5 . CASKAGRGWYF TGTGCCAGCAAAGCGGGACGGGGCTGGTATTTT
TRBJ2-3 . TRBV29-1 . CSVAWTGISDTQYF TGCAGCGTCGCTTGGACGGGTATTTCAGATACGCAGTATTTT
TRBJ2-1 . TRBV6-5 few CASSYLPRYEQFF TGTGCCAGCAGTTACCTTCCCCGATATGAGCAGTTCTTC
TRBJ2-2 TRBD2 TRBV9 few CASSVDLLAGGRTGELFF TGTGCCAGCAGCGTAGACCTACTAGCGGGAGGACGCACCGGGGAGCTGTTTTTT
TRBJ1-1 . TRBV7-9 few CASSLEWQNTEAFF TGTGCCAGCAGCTTAGAATGGCAGAACACTGAAGCTTTCTTT
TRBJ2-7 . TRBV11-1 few CASSSNLPQVNPRRYEQYF TGTGCCAGCAGCTCAAACCTTCCGCAGGTCAACCCCCGGAGGTACGAGCAGTACTTC
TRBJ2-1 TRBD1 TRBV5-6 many CASSYRQGNYNEQFF TGTGCCAGCAGCTACCGACAGGGAAACTACAATGAGCAGTTCTTC
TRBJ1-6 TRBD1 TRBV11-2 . CASSLSAGGQSPLHF TGTGCCAGCAGCTTATCGGCAGGGGGCCAGTCACCCCTCCACTTT
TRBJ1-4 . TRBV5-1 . CASSSGRTNEKLFF TGCGCCAGCAGCAGCGGGCGGACTAATGAAAAACTGTTTTTT
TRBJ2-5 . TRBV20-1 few CSGSGLETQYF TGCAGTGGTTCGGGGCTAGAGACCCAGTACTTC
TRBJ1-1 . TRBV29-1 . CSVELLLNTEAFF TGCAGCGTTGAACTTCTATTGAACACTGAAGCTTTCTTT
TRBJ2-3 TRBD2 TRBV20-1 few CSARDTRTSGGSRLYF TGCAGTGCTAGAGATACAAGGACTAGCGGGGGGTCTAGGTTGTATTTT
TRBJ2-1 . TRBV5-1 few CASSPGNPDHNEQFF TGCGCCAGCAGCCCGGGGAACCCCGACCACAATGAGCAGTTCTTC
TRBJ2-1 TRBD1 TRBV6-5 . CASSYSPRQGATEQFF TGTGCCAGCAGTTATTCTCCGAGACAGGGGGCCACTGAGCAGTTCTTC
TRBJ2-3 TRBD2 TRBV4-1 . CASSSSSGLGTDTQYF TGCGCCAGCAGCTCATCCTCGGGACTAGGCACAGATACGCAGTATTTT
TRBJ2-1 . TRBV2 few CASSEPRGEQFF TGTGCCAGCAGTGAGCCTCGAGGGGAGCAGTTCTTC
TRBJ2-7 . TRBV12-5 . CASGSLVESSYEQYF TGTGCTAGTGGTTCCCTGGTAGAAAGCTCCTACGAGCAGTACTTC
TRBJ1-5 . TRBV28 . CASSSPGDQPQHF TGTGCCAGCAGTTCGCCCGGGGATCAGCCCCAGCATTTT
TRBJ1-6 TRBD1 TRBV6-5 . CASSYLGTENSPLHF TGTGCCAGCAGTTACCTAGGGACAGAGAATTCACCCCTCCACTTT
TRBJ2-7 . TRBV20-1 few CSARTTLQEPPYEQYF TGCAGTGCTAGAACAACCCTACAAGAGCCCCCCTACGAGCAGTACTTC
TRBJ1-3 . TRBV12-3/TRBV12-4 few CASSFLNLPDDKNSGNTIYF TGTGCCAGCAGTTTCCTTAATCTGCCGGACGATAAGAACTCTGGAAACACCATATATTTT
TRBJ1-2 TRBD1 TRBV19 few CASSVDRGSYGYTF TGTGCCAGTAGCGTTGACAGGGGAAGTTATGGCTACACCTTC